Sequencing of this T cell receptor beta chain was carried out in a study of blood T cell repertoires in COVID-19. Study-level information: PBMCs, B-cell-depleted T cells, or T cells provided the cDNA or gDNA that made up the material.

Enrolled through a virtual design, the participants were between 18 and 89 years of age and came from fewer than 30 US areas. Recovered status in Cohort 3 required two negative PCRs, clearance, or symptom resolution. The method was immunoSEQ multiplex PCR; TCRdb's version includes in-frame clones alone and lacks a portion of them. This repertoire shows some 330,000 clones, about 90% found once; its top ten account for over 4.5%. Sequenced: PBMCs or T cells enriched from blood (not recorded which). The sequence derives from a man aged 30-40 years who had recovered from COVID-19.

CDR3 nucleotide sequence: TGTGCCAGCAGCTTAGAGCCACAGGGAGTCTATGGCTACACCTTC. Its translation is CASSLEPQGVYGYTF. The chain is built from TRBV5-6 and TRBJ1-2; D may be TRBD1 (6 bases). Looked up from germline, CDR1 is SGHDT and CDR2 is YYEEEE. With 2 bases removed from V and 4 bases from J, the gap between germline ends came to 15 bases. This CDR3 is 15 amino acids long.